The 19 T cell receptor beta chains reported below all come from one sample, sequenced in a study of blood T cells in healthy people across ages. Through a sample-barcoded 5' primer and a J-beta primer mix, a second PCR was run for about 7 to 12 cycles. Each CDR3 protein gets one entry after TCRdb re-called the 5' RACE reads with MiXCR. The sample gives 1.8 million or so distinct CDR3 sequences, roughly 43% of which show up once; under 30% is in the top ten. Source material: blood. The receptors derive from a human donor in good health.

This clonotype was seen a handful of times. The V and J genes are TRBV11-1 and TRBJ2-7; TRBD1 might be the D (6 bases). CDR3 size: 15 residues. Germline assignment: CDR1 SGHAT and CDR2 FQDESV (reference sequence). Trimming stripped 6 bases from V and 2 bases from J, with 17 bases between. The CDR3 protein is CASRAPGQGTYEQYF. CDR3 DNA: TGTGCCAGCAGGGCACCGGGGCAGGGGACCTACGAGCAGTACTTC.

This chain links TRBV4-2 with TRBJ1-2, with D perhaps matching TRBD1 (6 bases). The CDR3 loop spans 16 amino acids. Germline lookup yields CDR1 LGHNA and CDR2 YNFKEQ. V was pared by 0 bases and J by 5 bases, with 16 bases between. CDR3 in DNA: TGTGCCAGCAGCCAAGATCAGAACAGGGTAGAGTATGGCTACACCTTC. Protein sequence: CASSQDQNRVEYGYTF.

The table lists this clonotype with a few counts. This chain uses TRBV7-8 with TRBJ2-1, with TRBD2 matching over 14 bases. The CDR3 contains 19 residues. V lost 5 bases and J lost 0; bases outside the gene matches: 9. Germline CDR1 and CDR2: SGHVS and FQNEAQ. The CDR3 DNA follows: TGTGCCAGCAGCCCGGGACTAGCGGGGGCGGCAAGCTCCTACAATGAGCAGTTCTTC. Encoded protein: CASSPGLAGAASSYNEQFF.

Comments on this clonotype: At one end the junction does not follow the germline gene, possibly because of a read error. The chain links TRBV7-7 to TRBJ2-1; weak D call: TRBD2 (5 bases). Germline V gives CDR1 SSHAT, CDR2 FNYEAQ (reference sequence). The CDR3 loop spans 13 amino acids. The CDR3 DNA follows: TGTGCTAGCAGCTTAGCGCCCCGAGAGACCCAGTTCTTC. Amino acid sequence: CASSLAPRETQFF.

Note on this clonotype: One junction end does not reproduce the germline sequence, and a read error may be involved. The chain links TRBV20-1 to TRBJ2-7, with 8 nucleotides matching TRBD1. The CDR3 is made up of 13 amino acids. CDR1 is DFQATT and CDR2 is SNEGSKA in the germline V gene (reference sequence). CDR3 nucleotide sequence: TGCAGTGCGAGAGGACAGGGAAGGGGCGAGCAGTACTTC. Its protein is CSARGQGRGEQYF.

In regard to this clonotype: The conserved phenylalanine or tryptophan is not found at the CDR3 terminus, so this likely reflects a read error. The chain couples TRBV5-1 to TRBJ2-1; TRBD2 aligns across 14 bases. The J segment lost 8 bases and the V segment lost 0 bases, leaving 10 bases of the junction unmatched. The germline CDR1 and CDR2 sequences are SGHRS and YFSETQ. The CDR3 runs 18 residues. The CDR3 sequence: CASSLGGLAGGTLDEQFV. DNA of the CDR3: TGCGCCAGCAGCTTGGGAGGACTAGCGGGGGGCACCCTTGATGAGCAGTTCGTC.

This clonotype was detected only a few times. The chain combines TRBV5-6 with TRBJ1-2, with D hard to call. Germline V gives CDR1 SGHDT, CDR2 YYEEEE. This CDR3 is 14 amino acids long. Between the trimmed V and J ends, which lost 6 bases and 8 bases, there was a span of 20 bases. The CDR3 sequence is CASTEGASGFGYTF. The CDR3 DNA is TGTGCCAGCACCGAGGGAGCATCCGGGTTCGGCTACACCTTC.

This chain joins TRBV2 and TRBJ2-7; a possible D gene is TRBD1 (6 bases). With 6 bases removed from V and 0 bases from J, the gap between germline ends came to 18 bases. Germline V gene data show CDR1 as SNHLY and CDR2 as FYNNEI. CDR3 length equals 16 residues. The CDR3 loop reads CASSKDTGLSSYEQYF. DNA of the CDR3: TGTGCCAGCAGCAAAGACACAGGGCTAAGCTCCTACGAGCAGTACTTC.

J is TRBJ1-5 and V is TRBV18; tentative D call: TRBD1 (6 bases). The CDR3 loop spans 16 amino acids. Germline V gives CDR1 KGHSH, CDR2 LQKENI. With 6 bases removed from V and 1 base from J, the gap between germline ends came to 16 bases. CDR3 DNA: TGTGCCAGCTCTAAAGAGTTACAGGGAAGCAATCAGCCCCAGCATTTT. Its protein product is CASSKELQGSNQPQHF.

This chain connects TRBV20-1 to TRBJ2-1, with TRBD2 as a possible D gene (6 bases). Germline V gene sequence: CDR1 DFQATT, CDR2 SNEGSKA (reference sequence). The CDR3 sequence is 14 residues long. V was shortened by 6 bases and J by 4 bases, with 16 bases between the two germline ends. The CDR3 loop is CSAEGLERYNEQFF. In nucleotides, the CDR3 is TGCAGTGCAGAGGGACTTGAGCGGTACAATGAGCAGTTCTTC.

This clonotype appeared many times. The chain combines TRBV5-1 with TRBJ2-2, with 7 bases identical to TRBD1. After removal of 1 base from V and 1 base from J, the junction contained 1 base not matched to a gene. The V gene's germline CDR1 is SGHRS and CDR2 YFSETQ. The CDR3 totals 15 residues. DNA for the CDR3: TGCGCCAGCAGCTTGCGACAGGGGAACACCGGGGAGCTGTTTTTT. Translated, it gives CASSLRQGNTGELFF.

This clonotype appeared a few times. The chain carries TRBV5-1 and TRBJ2-3; D tentatively reads TRBD1 or TRBD2 (5 bases each). V lost 4 bases and J lost 0, with 15 bases in between. Germline CDR1 is SGHRS and CDR2 is YFSETQ. The CDR3 runs 16 residues. The CDR3, as DNA: TGCGCCAGCAGCCTAGGGACGGTTAAGAGCACAGATACGCAGTATTTT. This codes for CASSLGTVKSTDTQYF.

The chain recombines TRBV11-2 with TRBJ1-1; the D gene is possibly TRBD1 (5 bases). Per the germline V gene, CDR1 is SGHAT and CDR2 is FQNNGV. V lost 4 bases to trimming and J lost 6 bases, with 12 bases between them. The CDR3 runs 13 residues. CDR3 coding DNA: TGTGCCAGCAGCTCGGGACTTGGCTCTGAAGCTTTCTTT. Amino acids: CASSSGLGSEAFF.

This clonotype has more than one count but fewer than ten. A read error may produce the germline difference seen at one junction end. The rearrangement uses TRBV7-2 and TRBJ2-7; tentatively, D is TRBD2 (6 bases). CDR1 and CDR2 from the germline V gene are SGHTA and FQGNSA. The CDR3 is 15 residues long. Written as DNA, the CDR3 is TGTGCCAGCACCCTACTCTTTACTAGCTCCAACGAGCAGTACTTC. Translating gives CASTLLFTSSNEQYF.

This clonotype turned up a few times. The chain carries TRBV25-1 and TRBJ2-1, with D unclear. The ends were cut back, 0 bases at V and 6 bases at J, with 21 bases in the middle. The germline gives CDR1 MGHDK, CDR2 SYGVNS. CDR3 size: 18 residues. The chain's CDR3 is CASSEYAASRVGLNEQFF. DNA of the CDR3: TGTGCCAGCAGTGAATATGCCGCCTCCCGGGTAGGGCTCAATGAGCAGTTCTTC.

J is TRBJ2-1 and V is TRBV15; D is undetermined. The CDR3 contains 13 residues. The germline V gene encodes CDR1 LNHNV and CDR2 YYDKDF (reference sequence). The V gene lost 3 bases and the J gene lost 7 bases, with 10 bases spanning the gap. The CDR3 reads CATSSLGRNEQFF. The CDR3 DNA is TGTGCCACCAGCAGCTTGGGTCGGAATGAGCAGTTCTTC.

The V call is TRBV6-2 or TRBV6-3, the J call TRBJ2-7; 11 bases fit TRBD2. There are 17 residues in the CDR3. J was trimmed by 7 bases and V by 2 bases; bases with no gene match: 13. Germline V gene sequence: CDR1 MNHEY, CDR2 SVGEGT. CDR3 loop: CASSYAESLAGDEEQYF. Here the CDR3 DNA reads TGTGCCAGCAGTTACGCCGAGTCACTAGCGGGGGACGAAGAGCAGTACTTC.

V and J are TRBV7-9 and TRBJ2-7; D call uncertain. In germline, CDR1 is SEHNR, CDR2 FQNEAQ (reference sequence). The CDR3 is 14 amino acids. V was trimmed by 6 bases and J by 3 bases, leaving 15 bases between them. CDR3 sequence (DNA): TGTGCCAGCAGTTCCTCACTGACTGTCTACGAGCAGTACTTC. Translation gives CASSSSLTVYEQYF. Looking up the rest from reference TRBV7-9 and TRBJ2-7 gives the full variable domain: DTGVSQNPRHKITKRGQNVTFRCDPISEHNRLYWYRQTLGQGPEFLTYFQNEAQLEKSRLLSDRFSAERPKGSFSTLEIQRTEQGDSAMYLCASSSSLTVYEQYFGPGTRLTVT.

This clonotype turned up a few times. The J gene is TRBJ2-4, the V gene TRBV5-1; D could derive from TRBD1 or TRBD2 (6 bases each). The last part of the DNA fits TRBJ2-7 better; the J call may be wrong. This CDR3 contains 13 residues. Germline loops: CDR1 SGHRS, CDR2 YFSETQ. For the CDR3, the DNA is TGCGCCAGCGGTAAGGGGGGTTTCTACGAGCAGTACTTC. The encoded protein is CASGKGGFYEQYF.